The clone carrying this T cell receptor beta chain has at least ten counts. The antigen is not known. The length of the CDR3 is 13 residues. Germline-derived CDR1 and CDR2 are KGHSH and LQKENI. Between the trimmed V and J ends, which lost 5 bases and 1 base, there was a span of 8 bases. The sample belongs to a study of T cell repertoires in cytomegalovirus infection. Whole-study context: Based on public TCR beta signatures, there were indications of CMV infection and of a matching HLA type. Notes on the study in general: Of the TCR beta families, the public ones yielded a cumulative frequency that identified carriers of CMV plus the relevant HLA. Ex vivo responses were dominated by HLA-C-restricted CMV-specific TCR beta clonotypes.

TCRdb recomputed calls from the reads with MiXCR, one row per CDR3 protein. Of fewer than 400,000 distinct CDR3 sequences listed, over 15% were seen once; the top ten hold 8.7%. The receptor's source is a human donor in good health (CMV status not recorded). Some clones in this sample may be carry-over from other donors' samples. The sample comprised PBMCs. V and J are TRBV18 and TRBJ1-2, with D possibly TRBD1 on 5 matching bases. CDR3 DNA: TGTGCCAGCTCAGCACAGGTTAACTATGGCTACACCTTC. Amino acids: CASSAQVNYGYTF.